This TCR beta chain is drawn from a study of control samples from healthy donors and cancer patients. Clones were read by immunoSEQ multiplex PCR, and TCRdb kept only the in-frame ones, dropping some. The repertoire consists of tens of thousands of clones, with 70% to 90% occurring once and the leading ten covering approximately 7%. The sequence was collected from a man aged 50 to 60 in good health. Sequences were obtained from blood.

The chain's CDR3 is CASSTRRRGEWNTEAFF. For the CDR3, the DNA is TGTGCCAGCAGCACCCGGAGGAGGGGGGAGTGGAACACTGAAGCTTTCTTT. This rearrangement joins TRBV21-1 to TRBJ1-1. TRBV21-1 is assigned pseudogene status. The CDR3 runs 17 residues.